These 10 T cell receptor beta chains were all obtained from the same sample, sequenced in a study of T-cell reconstitution after alpha-beta-depleted transplantation in children. Preparation of the TCRbeta library was carried out with unique molecular identifiers. Each CDR3 protein gets one entry after TCRdb re-called the PCR reads with MiXCR. Of 400,000 to 500,000 distinct CDR3 sequences listed, around 9.9% are singletons. The specimen comprised PBMCs from the stem cell graft donor, sampled from the stem cell graft. Source of these receptors: a human donor who donated a stem cell graft to a child with acute myeloid leukemia.

The chain combines TRBV5-5 with TRBJ1-6; TRBD1 is a possible D gene (6 bases). Germline CDR1 SGHKS, CDR2 YYEKEE (reference sequence). V shed 4 bases and J shed 9 bases, with 14 bases lying between them. This CDR3 has 14 residues. DNA of the CDR3: TGTGCCAGCAGCGACCCGACAGGTGGTTCACCCCTCCACTTT. This codes for CASSDPTGGSPLHF.

The rearrangement joins TRBV5-1 to TRBJ2-7; possible D gene TRBD1, 6 bases. Germline V gives CDR1 SGHRS, CDR2 YFSETQ. This CDR3 has 13 amino acids. Trimming shortened V by 4 bases and J by 5 bases, and 13 bases separated the two germline ends. CDR3 coding DNA: TGCGCCAGCAGCATCGGACAGAGCCACGAGCAGTACGTC. Protein sequence: CASSIGQSHEQYV.

The V and J genes are TRBV10-1 and TRBJ2-1; unclear D gene. Germline loops: CDR1 WNHNN, CDR2 SYGVQD (reference sequence). Trimming took 8 bases from V and 9 from J, leaving 20 bases between them. This CDR3 spans 14 amino acids. CDR3 DNA sequence: TGCGCCAGCGCGGCGGTAGCTGGGTCGGGTGAGCAGTTCTTC. Its translation is CASAAVAGSGEQFF.

This clonotype was seen only a few times. This chain connects TRBV20-1 to TRBJ2-5; the D gene is possibly TRBD2 (6 bases). The germline V gene has CDR1 DFQATT and CDR2 SNEGSKA (reference sequence). Trimming pared 5 bases from V and 4 bases from J, leaving 14 bases between. The CDR3 has 13 residues. CDR3 sequence (DNA): TGCAGTGCTCTGAAGGGGACTCCAGAGACCCAGTACTTC. Translation: CSALKGTPETQYF.

This clonotype was counted only a few times. The chain links TRBV20-1 to TRBJ2-5, with 9 bases identical to TRBD1. The CDR3 length is 15 residues. The germline gives CDR1 DFQATT, CDR2 SNEGSKA (reference sequence). V lost 3 bases to trimming and J lost 5 bases; unmatched junction nucleotides: 10. Here the CDR3 reads CSASREQGAGETQYF. The CDR3 coding sequence is TGCAGTGCTAGCAGAGAACAGGGGGCTGGTGAGACCCAGTACTTC.

This clonotype was seen many times. The V gene is TRBV9, the J gene TRBJ2-4, with 7 bases aligning to TRBD1. This CDR3 contains 17 residues. J was trimmed by 6 bases and V by 0 bases; bases with no gene match: 12. Germline V lookup: CDR1 SGDLS, CDR2 YYNGEE. CDR3 DNA sequence: TGTGCCAGCAGCGTAGAGAAGGGGGCTGGGGTACCAAACATTCAGTACTTC. Translation gives CASSVEKGAGVPNIQYF.

This clonotype was seen repeatedly, ten times or more. The chain recombines TRBV7-9 with TRBJ2-2; 8 positions agree with TRBD1. The CDR3 is 16 residues long. Germline loops: CDR1 SEHNR, CDR2 FQNEAQ (reference sequence). V dropped 7 bases and J dropped 5; count of bases not matched to a gene: 12. The CDR3 is CASTPPGQEVTGELFF. Here the CDR3 DNA reads TGTGCCAGCACCCCACCGGGACAGGAGGTGACCGGGGAGCTGTTTTTT. The full variable domain, in which reference TRBV7-9 and TRBJ2-2 provide the parts outside the CDR3, is DTGVSQNPRHKITKRGQNVTFRCDPISEHNRLYWYRQTLGQGPEFLTYFQNEAQLEKSRLLSDRFSAERPKGSFSTLEIQRTEQGDSAMYLCASTPPGQEVTGELFFGEGSRLTVL.

This clonotype was observed a handful of times. The chain recombines TRBV4-1 with TRBJ2-1; TRBD2 matches at 11 bases. The J segment lost 7 bases and the V segment lost 0 bases, leaving 8 bases of the junction unmatched. Germline assignment: CDR1 MGHRA and CDR2 YSYEKL. The CDR3 covers 17 residues. The CDR3 DNA sequence: TGCGCCAGCAGCCAAGACCTAGCGGGAGGTGTGGGGAATGAGCAGTTCTTC. Its protein product is CASSQDLAGGVGNEQFF.

This clonotype was picked up a small number of times. The V and J genes are TRBV29-1 and TRBJ2-1; 9 bases are a match to TRBD2. Germline values: CDR1 SQVTM, CDR2 ANQGSEA. The CDR3 totals 14 residues. After removal of 3 bases from V and 4 bases from J, the junction contained 4 bases not matched to a gene. CDR3 in amino acids: CSVDSGRLYNEQFF. The CDR3 bases are TGCAGCGTTGACAGCGGGAGGTTGTACAATGAGCAGTTCTTC.

This clonotype was observed a few times. J is TRBJ1-1 and V is TRBV5-1; D not resolved. Between the trimmed V and J ends, which lost 1 base and 1 base, there was a span of 8 bases. In germline, CDR1 is SGHRS, CDR2 YFSETQ. This CDR3 has 14 amino acids. The CDR3 DNA sequence: TGCGCCAGCAGCTTGAACAGACCGAACACTGAAGCTTTCTTT. It codes for CASSLNRPNTEAFF.